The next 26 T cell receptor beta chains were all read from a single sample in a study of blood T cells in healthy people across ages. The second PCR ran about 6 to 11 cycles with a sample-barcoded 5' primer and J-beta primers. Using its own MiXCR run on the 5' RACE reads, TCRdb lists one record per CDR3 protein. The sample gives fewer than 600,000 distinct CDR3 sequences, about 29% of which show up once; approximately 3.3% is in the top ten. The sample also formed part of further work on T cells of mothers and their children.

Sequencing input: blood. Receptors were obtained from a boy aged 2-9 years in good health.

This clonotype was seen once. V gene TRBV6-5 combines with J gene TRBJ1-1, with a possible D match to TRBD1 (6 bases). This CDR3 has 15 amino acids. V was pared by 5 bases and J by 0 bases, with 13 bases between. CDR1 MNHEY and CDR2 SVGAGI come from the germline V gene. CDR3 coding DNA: TGTGCCAGCAGTCCATGGACAGACATGAACACTGAAGCTTTCTTT. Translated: CASSPWTDMNTEAFF.

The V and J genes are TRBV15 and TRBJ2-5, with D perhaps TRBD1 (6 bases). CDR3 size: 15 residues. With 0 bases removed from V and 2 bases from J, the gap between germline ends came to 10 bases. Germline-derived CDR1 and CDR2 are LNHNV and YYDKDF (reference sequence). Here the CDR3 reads CATSREGTHQETQYF. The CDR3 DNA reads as TGTGCCACCAGCAGAGAAGGGACACATCAAGAGACCCAGTACTTC.

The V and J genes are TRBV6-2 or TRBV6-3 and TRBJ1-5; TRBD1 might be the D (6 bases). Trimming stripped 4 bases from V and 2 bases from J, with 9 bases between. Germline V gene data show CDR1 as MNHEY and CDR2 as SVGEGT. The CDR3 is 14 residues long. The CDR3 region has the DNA TGTGCCAGCAGTTGGAGACAGGGCAATCAGCCCCAGCATTTT. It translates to CASSWRQGNQPQHF.

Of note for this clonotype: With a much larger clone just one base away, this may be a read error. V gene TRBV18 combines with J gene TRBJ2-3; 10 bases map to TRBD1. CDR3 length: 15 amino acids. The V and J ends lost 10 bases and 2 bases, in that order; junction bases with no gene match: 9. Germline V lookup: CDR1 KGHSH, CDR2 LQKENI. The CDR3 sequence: CANSPDRGYTDTQYF. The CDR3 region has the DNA TGTGCCAACTCCCCGGACAGGGGGTACACAGATACGCAGTATTTT.

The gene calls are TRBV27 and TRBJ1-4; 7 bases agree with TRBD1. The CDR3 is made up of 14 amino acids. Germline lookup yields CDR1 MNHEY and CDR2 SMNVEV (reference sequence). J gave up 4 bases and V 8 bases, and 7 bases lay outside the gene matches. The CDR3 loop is CASFSGTDNEKLFF. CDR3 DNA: TGTGCCAGCTTCTCCGGGACAGATAATGAAAAACTGTTTTTT.

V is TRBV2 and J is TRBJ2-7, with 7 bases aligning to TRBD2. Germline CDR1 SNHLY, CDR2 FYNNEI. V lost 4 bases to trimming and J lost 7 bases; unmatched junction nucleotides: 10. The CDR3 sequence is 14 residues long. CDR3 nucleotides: TGTGCCAGCAGTGTCTATCGTGGGGGAGGGGAGCAGTACTTC. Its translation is CASSVYRGGGEQYF.

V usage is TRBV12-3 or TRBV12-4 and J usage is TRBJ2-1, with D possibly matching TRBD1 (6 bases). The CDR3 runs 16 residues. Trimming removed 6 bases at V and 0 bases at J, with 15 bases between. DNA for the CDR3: TGTGCCAGCAGCCACCGACAGGAAAGCTCCTACAATGAGCAGTTCTTC. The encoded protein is CASSHRQESSYNEQFF.

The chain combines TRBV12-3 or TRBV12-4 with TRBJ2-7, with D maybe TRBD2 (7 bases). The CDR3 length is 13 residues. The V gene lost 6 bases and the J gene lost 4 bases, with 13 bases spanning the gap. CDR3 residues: CASSRGAQYEQYF. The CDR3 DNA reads TGTGCCAGCAGCCGGGGGGCGCAGTACGAGCAGTACTTC.

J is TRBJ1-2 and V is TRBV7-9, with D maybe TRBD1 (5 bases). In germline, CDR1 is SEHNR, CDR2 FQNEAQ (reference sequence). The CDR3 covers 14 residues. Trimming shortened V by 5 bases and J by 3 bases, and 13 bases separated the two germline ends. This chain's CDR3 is CASSHRRDDYGYTF. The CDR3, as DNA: TGTGCCAGCAGCCACCGAAGGGACGACTATGGCTACACCTTC.

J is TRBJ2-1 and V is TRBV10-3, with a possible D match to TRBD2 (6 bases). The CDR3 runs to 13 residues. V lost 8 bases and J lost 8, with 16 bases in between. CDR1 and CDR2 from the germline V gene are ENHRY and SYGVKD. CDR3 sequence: CAIFPGAGDEQFF. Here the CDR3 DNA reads TGTGCCATCTTCCCGGGAGCGGGCGATGAGCAGTTCTTC.

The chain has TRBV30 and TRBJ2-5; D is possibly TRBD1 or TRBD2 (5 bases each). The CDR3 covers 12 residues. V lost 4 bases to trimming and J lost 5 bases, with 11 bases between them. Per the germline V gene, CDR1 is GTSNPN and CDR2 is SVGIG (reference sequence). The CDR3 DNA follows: TGTGCCTGGAAGCCTGAGGGGGAGACCCAGTACTTC. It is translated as CAWKPEGETQYF. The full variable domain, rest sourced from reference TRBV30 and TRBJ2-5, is SQTIHQWPATLVQPVGSPLSLECTVEGTSNPNLYWYRQAAGRGLQLLFYSVGIGQISSEVPQNLSASRPQDRQFILSSKKLLLSDSGFYLCAWKPEGETQYFGPGTRLLVL.

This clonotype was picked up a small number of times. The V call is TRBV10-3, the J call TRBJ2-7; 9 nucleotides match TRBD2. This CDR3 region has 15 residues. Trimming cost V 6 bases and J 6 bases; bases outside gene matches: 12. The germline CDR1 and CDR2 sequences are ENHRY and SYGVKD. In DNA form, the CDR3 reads TGTGCCATCAGCGCCTCCGGGACTAGCCGTTTCGAGCAGTACTTC. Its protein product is CAISASGTSRFEQYF.

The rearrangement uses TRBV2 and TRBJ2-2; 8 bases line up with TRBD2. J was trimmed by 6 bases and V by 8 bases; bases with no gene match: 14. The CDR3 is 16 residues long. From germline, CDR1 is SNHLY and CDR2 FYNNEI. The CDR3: CASSGLGGGIAGELFF. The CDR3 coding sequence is TGTGCCAGCTCCGGGCTCGGCGGGGGGATTGCCGGGGAGCTGTTTTTT.

CDR3 coding DNA: TGTGCCAGCACCATCGGGACACCGTCCTACGAGCAGTACTTC. Its protein product is CASTIGTPSYEQYF. The chain recombines TRBV2 with TRBJ2-7, with D maybe TRBD1 (6 bases). The CDR3 extends over 14 amino acids. Germline-derived CDR1 and CDR2 are SNHLY and FYNNEI. V shed 7 bases and J shed 1 base, with 14 bases lying between them.

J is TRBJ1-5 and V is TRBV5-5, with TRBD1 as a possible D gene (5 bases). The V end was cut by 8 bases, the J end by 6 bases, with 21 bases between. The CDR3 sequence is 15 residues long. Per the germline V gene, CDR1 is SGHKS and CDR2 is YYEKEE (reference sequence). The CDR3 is CARAKRRGGGQPQHF. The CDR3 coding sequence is TGTGCCAGAGCGAAACGGAGGGGCGGGGGTCAGCCCCAGCATTTT.

For the CDR3, the DNA is TGTGCCAGCAGTTCTCAGCCCCACACTGAAGCTTTCTTT. It encodes CASSSQPHTEAFF. The gene calls are TRBV28 and TRBJ1-1; no reliable D call. Germline CDR1 is MDHEN and CDR2 is SYDVKM. The CDR3 extends over 13 amino acids. The ends were cut back, 4 bases at V and 3 bases at J, with 9 bases in the middle.

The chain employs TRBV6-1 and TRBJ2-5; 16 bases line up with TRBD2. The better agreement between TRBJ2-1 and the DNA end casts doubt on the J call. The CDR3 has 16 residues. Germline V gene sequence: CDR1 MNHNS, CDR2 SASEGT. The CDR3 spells CASSRRGLAGGNEQFF. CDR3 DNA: TGTGCCAGCAGCCGCCGGGGACTAGCGGGAGGGAATGAGCAGTTCTTC.

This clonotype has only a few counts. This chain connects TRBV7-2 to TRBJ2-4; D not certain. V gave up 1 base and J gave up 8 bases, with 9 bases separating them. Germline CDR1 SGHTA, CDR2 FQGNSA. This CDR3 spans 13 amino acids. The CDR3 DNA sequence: TGTGCCAGCAGCTTAGGGGTTTTAGACATTCAGTACTTC. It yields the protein CASSLGVLDIQYF.

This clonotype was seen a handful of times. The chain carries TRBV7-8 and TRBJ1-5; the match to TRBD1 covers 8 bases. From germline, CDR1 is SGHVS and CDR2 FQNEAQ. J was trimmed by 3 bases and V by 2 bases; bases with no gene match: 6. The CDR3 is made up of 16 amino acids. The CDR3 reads CASSLPTGEDNQPQHF. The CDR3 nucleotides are TGTGCCAGCAGCTTACCGACAGGGGAAGACAATCAGCCCCAGCATTTT.

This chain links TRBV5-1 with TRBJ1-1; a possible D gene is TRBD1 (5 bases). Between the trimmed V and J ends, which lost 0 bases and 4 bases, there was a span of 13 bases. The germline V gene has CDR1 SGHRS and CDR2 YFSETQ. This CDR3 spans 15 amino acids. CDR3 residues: CASSLGGVLGTEAFF. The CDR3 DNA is TGCGCCAGCAGCTTGGGAGGGGTTCTAGGCACTGAAGCTTTCTTT.

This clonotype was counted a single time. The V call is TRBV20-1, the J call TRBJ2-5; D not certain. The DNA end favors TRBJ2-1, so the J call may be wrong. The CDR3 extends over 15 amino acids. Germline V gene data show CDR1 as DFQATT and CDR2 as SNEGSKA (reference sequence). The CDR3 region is CSARERFVSYNEQFF. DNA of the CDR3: TGCAGTGCTAGGGAAAGGTTCGTCTCCTACAATGAGCAGTTCTTC.

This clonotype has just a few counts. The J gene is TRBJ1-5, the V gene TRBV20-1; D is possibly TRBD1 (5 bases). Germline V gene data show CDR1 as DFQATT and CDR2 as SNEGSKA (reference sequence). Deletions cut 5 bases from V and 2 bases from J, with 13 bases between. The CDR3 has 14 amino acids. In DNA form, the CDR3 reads TGCAGTGCTCCAGGCAGGGCAGGCAATCAGCCCCAGCATTTT. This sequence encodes CSAPGRAGNQPQHF.

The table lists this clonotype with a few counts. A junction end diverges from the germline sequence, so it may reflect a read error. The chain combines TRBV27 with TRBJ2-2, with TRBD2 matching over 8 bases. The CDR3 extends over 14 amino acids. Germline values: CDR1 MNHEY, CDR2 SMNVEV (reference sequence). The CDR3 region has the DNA TGTGCCAGCAGAGCGGGAGTGGAGACCGGGGAGCCGTTTTTT. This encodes CASRAGVETGEPFF.

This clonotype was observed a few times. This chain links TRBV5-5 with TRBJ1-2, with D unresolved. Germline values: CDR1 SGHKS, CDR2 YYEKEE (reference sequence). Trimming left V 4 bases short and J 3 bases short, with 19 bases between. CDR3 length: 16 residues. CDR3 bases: TGTGCCAGCAGCCCGGGAACAAGGGCCTTTGACTATGGCTACACCTTC. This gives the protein CASSPGTRAFDYGYTF. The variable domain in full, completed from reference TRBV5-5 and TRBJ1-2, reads DAGVTQSPTHLIKTRGQQVTLRCSPISGHKSVSWYQQVLGQGPQFIFQYYEKEERGRGNFPDRFSARQFPNYSSELNVNALLLGDSALYLCASSPGTRAFDYGYTFGSGTRLTVV.

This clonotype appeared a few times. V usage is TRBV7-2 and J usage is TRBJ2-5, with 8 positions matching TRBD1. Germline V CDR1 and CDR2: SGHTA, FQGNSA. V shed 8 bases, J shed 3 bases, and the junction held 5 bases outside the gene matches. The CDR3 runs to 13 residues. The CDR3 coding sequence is TGTGCCAGCGGGGACAGGACGAAAGAGACCCAGTACTTC. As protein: CASGDRTKETQYF.

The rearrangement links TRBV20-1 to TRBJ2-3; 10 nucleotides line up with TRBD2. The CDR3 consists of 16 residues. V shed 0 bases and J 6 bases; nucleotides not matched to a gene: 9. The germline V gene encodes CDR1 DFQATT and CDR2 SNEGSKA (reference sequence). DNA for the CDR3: TGCAGTGCTAGAGAAATCCAGCGGGGGGGAGGGGATACGCAGTATTTT. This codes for CSAREIQRGGGDTQYF.